The 4 T cell receptor beta chains listed next were all sequenced from one sample in a study of T cell responses to AZD1222 COVID-19 vaccine. Data came from immunoSEQ multiplex PCR; TCRdb stores just in-frame clones and leaves some out. Here the sample spans 180,000 or so clones, just over 90% being singletons. The sequenced sample was peripheral blood, obtained 28 days after the second AZD1222 dose. These receptors came from an adult who received the AZD1222 COVID-19 vaccine.

The chain employs TRBV19 and TRBJ1-1; 7 bases are shared with TRBD1. In germline, CDR1 is LNHDA, CDR2 SQIVND (reference sequence). Trimming removed 3 bases from V and 6 bases from J; junction bases left unmatched: 7. The CDR3 loop spans 14 amino acids. CDR3 amino acids: CASSMGNRGAEAFF. In DNA, the CDR3 is TGTGCCAGTAGTATGGGGAACAGGGGAGCTGAAGCTTTCTTT. The full variable domain, with the rest looked up from reference TRBV19 and TRBJ1-1, is DGGITQSPKYLFRKEGQNVTLSCEQNLNHDAMYWYRQDPGQGLRLIYYSQIVNDFQKGDIAEGYSVSREKKESFPLTVTSAQKNPTAFYLCASSMGNRGAEAFFGQGTRLTVV.

V and J are TRBV15 and TRBJ1-5; possibly TRBD1 for D (5 bases). There are 16 residues in the CDR3. Germline assignment: CDR1 LNHNV and CDR2 YYDKDF (reference sequence). Trimming shortened V by 0 bases and J by 5 bases, and 14 bases separated the two germline ends. CDR3 region: CATSRDLGESDQPQHF. The CDR3 DNA sequence: TGTGCCACCAGCAGAGATTTGGGGGAATCGGATCAGCCCCAGCATTTT.

This clone was observed a single time. The V and J genes are TRBV2 and TRBJ1-1; 7 bases align to TRBD1. The CDR3 totals 14 residues. V lost 6 bases to trimming and J lost 4 bases; unmatched junction nucleotides: 8. Germline V gene lookup returns CDR1 SNHLY and CDR2 FYNNEI. The CDR3 coding sequence is TGTGCCAGCAGCCCCCGACAGGGAACCACTGAAGCTTTCTTT. This sequence encodes CASSPRQGTTEAFF.

This clone was recorded only once. This chain links TRBV10-3 with TRBJ1-6, with 8 positions matching TRBD1. The V gene end was trimmed by 6 bases and the J gene end by 5 bases; junction bases not matched to a gene: 3. Per germline, CDR1 ENHRY and CDR2 SYGVKD. The CDR3 runs 14 residues. Written as DNA, the CDR3 is TGTGCCATCAGATCGACAGGGGATAATTCACCCCTCCACTTT. Amino acid sequence: CAIRSTGDNSPLHF.